This T cell receptor beta chain is drawn from a study of blood T cells in healthy people across ages. CDR1 is SGHAT, CDR2 FQNNGV, per germline. Trimming pared 1 base from V and 5 bases from J, leaving 13 bases between. The CDR3 consists of 15 residues. The second PCR ran about 7 to 12 cycles with a sample-barcoded 5' primer and J-beta primers. TCRdb re-derived calls from the 5' RACE reads in MiXCR, one entry per CDR3 protein. The sample yields 1.5 million to 2 million distinct CDR3 sequences, about two fifths seen once. The V call is TRBV11-2, the J call TRBJ2-3; D possibly corresponds to TRBD1 (6 bases). The sample was blood. The sequence came from a human donor in good health. The CDR3 here is CASSLVPGERDTQYF. Here the CDR3 DNA reads TGTGCCAGCAGCTTAGTCCCAGGGGAGAGAGATACGCAGTATTTT.